This T cell receptor beta chain was sequenced during a study of radiotherapy plus CTLA-4 blockade in lung cancer. Trimming pared 0 bases from V and 0 bases from J, leaving 12 bases between. Germline V lookup: CDR1 MGHRA, CDR2 YSYEKL. There are 16 residues in the CDR3. Profiled with immunoSEQ multiplex PCR; TCRdb holds only in-frame clones, not every one. This table has around 80,000 clones, 84% appearing once. The chain couples TRBV4-1 to TRBJ2-7; no reliable D call. The sample was peripheral blood, taken from a patient treated with radiotherapy plus ipilimumab. This clonotype was sampled from a human donor with non-small cell lung cancer who had stable disease on radiotherapy plus ipilimumab. CDR3 region: CASSQDESLSSYEQYF. The DNA of the CDR3 is TGCGCCAGCAGCCAAGATGAAAGTCTTAGCTCCTACGAGCAGTACTTC.